These 24 T cell receptor beta chains share one sample of origin, sequenced in a study of identical twins. TCRdb fed the 5' RACE reads into MiXCR, producing one record per CDR3 protein. The sample lists 350,000 to 500,000 distinct CDR3 sequences, around 18% occurring once. The sequenced material came from naive T cells sorted from blood. The origin of the receptors is a man between 50 and 59 years old in good health.

This clonotype occurred many times. This sequence joins TRBV5-1 and TRBJ2-1; 9 bases map to TRBD2. The CDR3 extends over 16 amino acids. The germline V gene encodes CDR1 SGHRS and CDR2 YFSETQ. J gave up 1 base and V 0 bases, and 2 bases lay outside the gene matches. The CDR3 is CASSLGSGGSYNEQFF. The DNA of the CDR3 is TGCGCCAGCAGCTTGGGTAGCGGGGGATCCTACAATGAGCAGTTCTTC.

The chain employs TRBV5-1 and TRBJ2-2, with D tentatively TRBD2 (6 bases). CDR1 SGHRS and CDR2 YFSETQ come from the germline V gene. CDR3 size: 16 residues. Trimming cost V 4 bases and J 0 bases, with 13 bases left between them. The CDR3, as DNA: TGCGCCAGCAGCCTGATGGAGGGAACGAACACCGGGGAGCTGTTTTTT. This codes for CASSLMEGTNTGELFF.

The chain carries TRBV5-5 and TRBJ2-1; 7 positions agree with TRBD1. J gave up 9 bases and V 6 bases, and 12 bases lay outside the gene matches. CDR3 size: 14 residues. Germline CDR1 SGHKS, CDR2 YYEKEE (reference sequence). CDR3 nucleotides: TGTGCCAGCAACAACATGTGGACAGGCGGTGAGCAGTTCTTC. Translated: CASNNMWTGGEQFF.

The chain has TRBV20-1 and TRBJ2-5, with D unresolved. This CDR3 region has 14 residues. V lost 4 bases and J lost 0, with 12 bases in between. The germline V gene has CDR1 DFQATT and CDR2 SNEGSKA (reference sequence). The CDR3 region has the DNA TGCAGTGCTACACGGACGGCCTACCAAGAGACCCAGTACTTC. It translates to CSATRTAYQETQYF.

This clonotype was picked up a small number of times. The chain combines TRBV20-1 with TRBJ1-5; perhaps TRBD1 as D (6 bases). Trimming cost V 0 bases and J 0 bases, with 9 bases left between them. Germline V gene sequence: CDR1 DFQATT, CDR2 SNEGSKA (reference sequence). This CDR3 region has 15 residues. Here the CDR3 DNA reads TGCAGTGCTAGAGAATGGGACAATAGCAATCAGCCCCAGCATTTT. Translating gives CSAREWDNSNQPQHF.

In its sample, this clonotype was seen many times. V and J are TRBV12-3 or TRBV12-4 and TRBJ2-5; no firm D call. CDR3 length: 11 residues. With 6 bases removed from V and 6 bases from J, the gap between germline ends came to 8 bases. The CDR3 DNA sequence: TGTGCCAGCAGCTCCCCTAAGACCCAGTACTTC. Protein product: CASSSPKTQYF.

This clonotype occurred many times. This sequence joins TRBV5-1 and TRBJ1-2; 8 bases line up with TRBD1. This CDR3 is built from 14 residues. CDR1 is SGHRS, CDR2 YFSETQ, per germline. The V and J ends lost 3 bases and 5 bases, in that order; junction bases with no gene match: 6. CDR3 in DNA: TGCGCCAGCAGCTCGGGACAGGCGAAGTATGGCTACACCTTC. Protein: CASSSGQAKYGYTF.

The chain carries TRBV27 and TRBJ2-7, with a weak D call TRBD1 (6 bases). V lost 8 bases, J lost 7 bases, and 18 bases lay in between. CDR1 and CDR2 from the germline V gene are MNHEY and SMNVEV (reference sequence). This CDR3 is built from 13 residues. CDR3 nucleotide sequence: TGTGCCAGCCCGAGGGGCTCTACAGGGGAGCAGTACTTC. Translation: CASPRGSTGEQYF.

Concerning this clonotype itself: A much larger clonotype is one base distant, so this may be a read error. The chain recombines TRBV20-1 with TRBJ2-7; tentatively, D is TRBD1 (5 bases). V gave up 0 bases and J gave up 8 bases, with 17 bases separating them. This CDR3 has 14 residues. Germline values: CDR1 DFQATT, CDR2 SNEGSKA (reference sequence). CDR3 region: CSARDQGQEYKQYF. The CDR3 nucleotides are TGCAGTGCTAGAGATCAGGGCCAGGAGTACAAGCAGTACTTC.

To note about this clonotype: Being one base from a much bigger clone, this may be a read error. The V and J genes are TRBV27 and TRBJ2-3; the D is unclear. Germline assignment: CDR1 MNHEY and CDR2 SMNVEV (reference sequence). CDR3 length: 13 residues. DNA of the CDR3: TGTGCCAGCAGTTTTTCGGGTACAGATACGCACTATTTT. It is translated as CASSFSGTDTHYF.

This clonotype was seen only a few times. The rearrangement uses TRBV5-1 and TRBJ2-2, with 12 nucleotides matching TRBD2. Trimming cost V 4 bases and J 6 bases; bases outside gene matches: 10. Germline V gives CDR1 SGHRS, CDR2 YFSETQ. The CDR3 length is 17 residues. This CDR3 is CASSPSASGGAPGELFF. CDR3 DNA sequence: TGCGCCAGCAGCCCCTCGGCTAGCGGGGGGGCTCCCGGGGAGCTGTTTTTT.

This clonotype appeared a few times. This chain connects TRBV20-1 to TRBJ2-3; TRBD1 matches at 7 bases. V shed 6 bases, J shed 0 bases, and the junction held 6 bases outside the gene matches. CDR1 DFQATT and CDR2 SNEGSKA come from the germline V gene (reference sequence). The CDR3 sequence is 14 residues long. The CDR3: CSAEDRRSTDTQYF. CDR3 DNA sequence: TGCAGTGCAGAGGACAGGCGAAGCACAGATACGCAGTATTTT.

In its sample, this clonotype was seen a few times. The chain has TRBV7-8 and TRBJ2-1; TRBD2 might be the D (6 bases). Germline V gives CDR1 SGHVS, CDR2 FQNEAQ. The CDR3 extends over 16 amino acids. V lost 7 bases, J lost 10 bases, and 26 bases lay in between. Here the CDR3 reads CASIQTRGLFGSEQFF. The CDR3, as DNA: TGTGCCAGCATCCAAACCCGGGGACTTTTCGGGAGCGAGCAGTTCTTC.

The chain has TRBV18 and TRBJ2-7; 10 bases are a match to TRBD1. After removal of 6 bases from V and 6 bases from J, the junction contained 5 bases not matched to a gene. This CDR3 contains 13 residues. Germline V gene lookup returns CDR1 KGHSH and CDR2 LQKENI. In DNA form, the CDR3 reads TGTGCCAGCTCGGACCGGGACAGGGGCGAGCAGTACTTC. Translated: CASSDRDRGEQYF.

The chain has TRBV5-1 and TRBJ1-4; 9 nucleotides align to TRBD1. The germline CDR1 and CDR2 sequences are SGHRS and YFSETQ. The CDR3 contains 15 residues. Trimming removed 1 base from V and 4 bases from J; junction bases left unmatched: 2. The CDR3 spells CASSLRGQGNEKLFF. In nucleotides, the CDR3 is TGCGCCAGCAGCTTGAGGGGACAGGGTAATGAAAAACTGTTTTTT. The full variable domain, rest sourced from reference TRBV5-1 and TRBJ1-4, is KAGVTQTPRYLIKTRGQQVTLSCSPISGHRSVSWYQQTPGQGLQFLFEYFSETQRNKGNFPGRFSGRQFSNSRSEMNVSTLELGDSALYLCASSLRGQGNEKLFFGSGTQLSVL.

In its sample, this clonotype was seen many times. CDR3 in DNA: TGCAGCGTTGTTAAGGCGGGAGGGTACAATGAGCAGTTCTTC. It codes for CSVVKAGGYNEQFF. This rearrangement joins TRBV29-1 to TRBJ2-1; 9 bases map to TRBD2. Germline V gene sequence: CDR1 SQVTM, CDR2 ANQGSEA. This CDR3 is 14 amino acids long. V shed 4 bases, J shed 4 bases, and the junction held 5 bases outside the gene matches.

This clonotype was found many times. The chain is built from TRBV5-1 and TRBJ2-6; 7 bases align to TRBD1. The germline CDR1 and CDR2 sequences are SGHRS and YFSETQ. The ends lost 6 bases at V and 0 bases at J; junction bases unmatched: 6. The CDR3 is 16 residues long. CDR3 sequence reads: CASTRDRPSGANVLTF. CDR3 nucleotide sequence: TGCGCCAGCACCCGGGACAGACCCTCTGGGGCCAACGTCCTGACTTTC.

This chain joins TRBV28 and TRBJ2-1, with TRBD2 matching 11 bases. The CDR3 is 15 residues long. The V gene's germline CDR1 is MDHEN and CDR2 SYDVKM. The V segment lost 1 base and the J segment 5 bases; nucleotides outside the gene matches: 1. DNA of the CDR3: TGTGCCAGCAGTTTATTGACTAGCGGGGACAATGAGCAGTTCTTC. This sequence encodes CASSLLTSGDNEQFF.

This clonotype was seen ten or more times. This chain connects TRBV5-1 to TRBJ2-1; 13 bases match TRBD2. This CDR3 has 16 amino acids. Unmatched junction bases numbered 5, after V lost 4 bases and J lost 4 bases. Germline CDR1 is SGHRS and CDR2 is YFSETQ. CDR3 residues: CASSPRLAGGYNEQFF. In DNA form, the CDR3 reads TGCGCCAGCAGCCCCCGACTAGCGGGGGGTTACAATGAGCAGTTCTTC.

The V call is TRBV7-8, the J call TRBJ1-3; TRBD1 agrees at 7 bases. Germline CDR1 SGHVS, CDR2 FQNEAQ. The V segment lost 5 bases and the J segment 3 bases; nucleotides outside the gene matches: 7. This CDR3 region has 15 residues. Here the CDR3 DNA reads TGTGCCAGCAGCGCCACGACAGGGTTTGGAAACACCATATATTTT. It specifies CASSATTGFGNTIYF.

This clonotype was recorded many times. The chain links TRBV12-3 or TRBV12-4 to TRBJ1-6; possible D gene TRBD1, 6 bases. This CDR3 is built from 14 residues. V was pared by 9 bases and J by 7 bases, with 16 bases between. The CDR3 here is CASQRRQGNSPLHF. The CDR3 nucleotides are TGTGCCAGTCAAAGGCGGCAGGGGAATTCACCCCTCCACTTT.

This chain links TRBV30 with TRBJ2-1, with 7 bases that match TRBD2. The CDR3 covers 14 residues. Germline CDR1 reads GTSNPN; CDR2 reads SVGIG (reference sequence). The trim removed 0 bases at V and 10 bases at J, leaving 9 bases unmatched. CDR3: CAWSVSAGVREQFF. The CDR3 DNA reads as TGTGCCTGGAGTGTCTCTGCGGGAGTAAGGGAGCAGTTCTTC.

There are many counts of this clonotype. The CDR3 reads CASSLAANTGELFF. CDR3 DNA: TGTGCCAGCAGCTTAGCAGCAAACACCGGGGAGCTGTTTTTT. This chain joins TRBV7-8 and TRBJ2-2; D not certain. The CDR3 is made up of 14 amino acids. Germline assignment: CDR1 SGHVS and CDR2 FQNEAQ. Trimming pared 0 bases from V and 2 bases from J, leaving 4 bases between.

The V and J genes are TRBV28 and TRBJ1-2; no clear D gene. The germline gives CDR1 MDHEN, CDR2 SYDVKM. Trimming took off 7 bases at V and 4 bases at J, with 10 bases between the two ends. The CDR3 has 12 amino acids. CDR3 DNA sequence: TGTGCCAGCATGGGTAGTCTCTATGGCTACACCTTC. This encodes CASMGSLYGYTF.